A single sample is the source of the 32 T cell receptor beta chains below, sequenced in a study of CD8+CD57+ T cells in acquired aplastic anemia. Genomic DNA, the template, was used for profiling of the TCR beta VDJ and CDR3. TCRdb reanalysed the reads using MiXCR and keeps one entry per CDR3 protein. The sample shows 300,000 or so distinct CDR3 sequences, 55% to 60% of them seen only once. Sequencing was performed on sorted CD4+, CD8+, or CD8+CD57+ T cells (not recorded which) from PBMCs. All receptors derive from a human donor with severe aplastic anemia or a healthy control (not recorded which).

The V and J genes are TRBV25-1 and TRBJ2-3; D is undetermined. CDR1 and CDR2 (germline): MGHDK, SYGVNS. The CDR3 consists of 14 residues. V lost 1 base and J lost 2, with 7 bases in between. The CDR3 DNA follows: TGTGCCAGCAGTGAATTCAGAGACACAGATACGCAGTATTTT. It codes for CASSEFRDTDTQYF.

The V call is TRBV5-1, the J call TRBJ1-1; TRBD1 is a possible D gene (6 bases). Trimming left V 3 bases short and J 0 bases short, with 9 bases between. Germline V CDR1 and CDR2: SGHRS, YFSETQ. The length of the CDR3 is 14 residues. The CDR3 region is CASSSGHLNTEAFF. The CDR3 DNA sequence: TGCGCCAGCAGCTCGGGACACCTGAACACTGAAGCTTTCTTT.

The J gene is TRBJ2-1, the V gene TRBV25-1, with D tentatively TRBD1 (6 bases). Trimming stripped 4 bases from V and 10 bases from J, with 14 bases between. From germline, CDR1 is MGHDK and CDR2 SYGVNS. The CDR3 has 13 residues. CDR3 region: CASSALTGSEQFF. CDR3 DNA: TGTGCCAGCAGTGCTCTGACAGGTTCCGAGCAGTTCTTC.

This chain connects TRBV7-8 to TRBJ1-6; 9 bases are shared with TRBD1. V was clipped by 5 bases and J by 6 bases; unmatched bases: 8. Germline-derived CDR1 and CDR2 are SGHVS and FQNEAQ. The length of the CDR3 is 16 residues. CDR3 bases: TGTGCCAGCAGCCGTCACAGGGGGCAGGGTAATTCACCCCTCCACTTT. This codes for CASSRHRGQGNSPLHF. Filled out from reference TRBV7-8 and TRBJ1-6, the complete variable domain reads GAGVSQSPRYKVAKRGQDVALRCDPISGHVSLFWYQQALGQGPEFLTYFQNEAQLDKSGLPSDRFFAERPEGSVSTLKIQRTQQEDSAVYLCASSRHRGQGNSPLHFGNGTRLTVT.

This clonotype showed up many times. The V gene is TRBV5-5, the J gene TRBJ1-2; no clear D. V was trimmed by 0 bases and J by 2 bases, leaving 11 bases between them. The CDR3 is 15 residues long. Germline V lookup: CDR1 SGHKS, CDR2 YYEKEE (reference sequence). CDR3 residues: CASSLVPEGNYGYTF. CDR3 nucleotide sequence: TGTGCCAGCAGCTTGGTTCCGGAGGGAAACTATGGCTACACCTTC.

This clonotype came up many times. The rearrangement uses TRBV19 and TRBJ1-2; D remains unclear. Germline assignment: CDR1 LNHDA and CDR2 SQIVND (reference sequence). V was cut by 6 bases and J by 2 bases, with 10 bases left in between. There are 13 residues in the CDR3. The CDR3 nucleotides are TGTGCCAGTAGCCGGGGAAACAACTATGGCTACACCTTC. Protein product: CASSRGNNYGYTF.

The chain employs TRBV7-3 and TRBJ2-3, with D perhaps matching TRBD1 (5 bases). The J call is uncertain, as TRBJ1-5 better fits the DNA end. Per the germline V gene, CDR1 is SGHTA and CDR2 is FQGTGA. The CDR3 spans 17 residues. CDR3 sequence (DNA): TGTGCCAGCAGTTTCCCCGGGGCTCCCCCGTCGGGAGATACGCAGCATTTT. Encoded protein: CASSFPGAPPSGDTQHF.

V and J are TRBV14 and TRBJ1-1; possible D gene TRBD1, 5 bases. The CDR3 is 16 amino acids. V lost 3 bases to trimming and J lost 4 bases, with 18 bases between them. The germline V gene has CDR1 SGHDN and CDR2 FVKESK. The CDR3: CASSHTSGAQGTEAFF. In DNA form, the CDR3 reads TGTGCCAGCAGCCACACCTCCGGGGCGCAGGGCACTGAAGCTTTCTTT.

This clonotype was counted at least ten times. V gene TRBV7-2 combines with J gene TRBJ1-2, with D tentatively TRBD1 (5 bases). In germline, CDR1 is SGHTA, CDR2 FQGNSA. The CDR3 sequence is 13 residues long. V was clipped by 0 bases and J by 6 bases, with 8 bases between them. The CDR3 is CASSLAGANGYTF. CDR3 nucleotide sequence: TGTGCCAGCAGCTTAGCCGGGGCTAATGGCTACACCTTC.

This clonotype was seen only a few times. This chain links TRBV24-1 with TRBJ2-7; 11 bases line up with TRBD1. The CDR3 is 15 amino acids. Per germline, CDR1 KGHDR and CDR2 SFDVKD. J gave up 5 bases and V 2 bases, and 4 bases lay outside the gene matches. CDR3 residues: CATSDSGQGVHEQYF. The DNA for the CDR3 is TGTGCCACCAGTGATTCGGGACAGGGGGTACACGAGCAGTACTTC.

The gene calls are TRBV7-9 and TRBJ2-5; possibly TRBD1 for D (5 bases). The CDR3 runs 14 residues. Trimming stripped 1 base from V and 3 bases from J, with 9 bases between. Germline V gene data show CDR1 as SEHNR and CDR2 as FQNEAQ (reference sequence). The CDR3 here is CASSLDRREETQYF. DNA of the CDR3: TGTGCCAGCAGCTTAGATCGCAGGGAAGAGACCCAGTACTTC.

This clonotype was seen only once. This rearrangement joins TRBV2 to TRBJ1-6, with D unclear. Germline V gives CDR1 SNHLY, CDR2 FYNNEI. Between the trimmed V and J ends, which lost 1 base and 9 bases, there was a span of 10 bases. The length of the CDR3 is 14 residues. The CDR3 DNA reads as TGTGCCAGCAGTGAAGGGGAATTGGGTTCACCCCTCCACTTT. Its translation: CASSEGELGSPLHF.

A note on this clonotype: At one end the junction does not follow the germline gene, possibly because of a read error. V and J are TRBV29-1 and TRBJ1-1; tentative D call: TRBD1 (5 bases). Germline V gene data show CDR1 as SQVTM and CDR2 as ANQGSEA. This CDR3 comprises 11 residues. Here the CDR3 reads CSAVGGAKAFF. CDR3 DNA: TGCAGCGCTGTAGGAGGGGCGAAAGCTTTCTTC.

The V gene is TRBV7-2, the J gene TRBJ2-7; 11 bases are shared with TRBD2. V gave up 5 bases and J gave up 3 bases; unmatched junction bases: 9. This CDR3 has 16 amino acids. Per germline, CDR1 SGHTA and CDR2 FQGNSA. The CDR3 bases are TGTGCCAGCAGCCCGCGGCCGGGACTAGCGGTCTACGAGCAGTACTTC. Translation gives CASSPRPGLAVYEQYF.

The rearrangement uses TRBV3-1 and TRBJ1-4, with D uncertain. CDR3 length equals 15 residues. The germline V and J ends were trimmed by 5 bases and 7 bases, with 17 bases remaining between them. Per germline, CDR1 LGHDT and CDR2 YNNKEL (reference sequence). In nucleotides, the CDR3 is TGTGCCAGCAGCTCCCGGCGGTCTCCAGGTGAAAAACTGTTTTTT. It specifies CASSSRRSPGEKLFF.

This clonotype was observed at least ten times. J is TRBJ2-5 and V is TRBV9; D may match TRBD1 or TRBD2 (5 bases each). The CDR3 is 14 amino acids. Germline V lookup: CDR1 SGDLS, CDR2 YYNGEE. Trimming shortened V by 2 bases and J by 1 base, and 9 bases separated the two germline ends. As DNA, the CDR3 is TGTGCCAGCAGCGTTCGGGGACCCCAAGAGACCCAGTACTTC. The encoded protein is CASSVRGPQETQYF.

V usage is TRBV12-5 and J usage is TRBJ2-1; D remains unclear. Between the trimmed V and J ends, which lost 4 bases and 4 bases, there was a span of 2 bases. This CDR3 comprises 11 residues. Germline CDR1 reads LGHNT; CDR2 reads FRNRAP. The CDR3 DNA sequence: TGTGCTAGTGGTTCTTACAATGAGCAGTTCTTC. This encodes CASGSYNEQFF.

The chain links TRBV7-4 to TRBJ2-5, with 7 bases identical to TRBD1. Germline V gene sequence: CDR1 SGHVT, CDR2 SQSDAQ. With 5 bases clipped from V and 5 bases from J, the junction kept 8 bases outside the gene matches. This CDR3 is built from 14 residues. The CDR3 is CASSPSTGWETQYF. CDR3 nucleotide sequence: TGTGCCAGCAGCCCCTCGACAGGGTGGGAGACCCAGTACTTC.

This clonotype was counted only a few times. The chain employs TRBV7-9 and TRBJ1-6; 7 nucleotides line up with TRBD1. The CDR3 covers 14 residues. Germline loops: CDR1 SEHNR, CDR2 FQNEAQ (reference sequence). V shed 5 bases, J shed 7 bases, and the junction held 5 bases outside the gene matches. The CDR3 DNA follows: TGTGCCAGCAGCCCTAAAGGGGGCAATTCACCCCTCCACTTT. It yields the protein CASSPKGGNSPLHF.

The V and J genes are TRBV19 and TRBJ2-7, with TRBD1 matching over 9 bases. The V gene's germline CDR1 is LNHDA and CDR2 SQIVND (reference sequence). CDR3 length: 15 residues. The trim removed 2 bases at V and 2 bases at J, leaving 4 bases unmatched. CDR3 bases: TGTGCCAGTAGTATATCGGGACAGGGCACCTACGAGCAGTACTTC. It translates to CASSISGQGTYEQYF.

This chain uses TRBV7-2 with TRBJ2-3; the D call may be TRBD1 or TRBD2 (7 bases each). Germline CDR1 reads SGHTA; CDR2 reads FQGNSA. Trimming left V 5 bases short and J 2 bases short, with 14 bases between. The CDR3 length is 15 residues. The CDR3 spells CASSIQGDYTDTQYF. In nucleotides, the CDR3 is TGTGCCAGCAGCATTCAGGGGGACTACACAGATACGCAGTATTTT.

This clonotype was detected a few times. J is TRBJ2-2 and V is TRBV7-8; 10 bases are a match to TRBD2. CDR1 and CDR2 from the germline V gene are SGHVS and FQNEAQ. After removal of 5 bases from V and 1 base from J, the junction contained 4 bases not matched to a gene. CDR3 length: 16 residues. The CDR3 DNA reads as TGTGCCAGCAGCACCCTAGCGGGGGAGAACACCGGGGAGCTGTTTTTT. As protein: CASSTLAGENTGELFF.

To note about this clonotype: One end of the junction fails to match germline, which may point to a read error. The chain carries TRBV4-1 and TRBJ2-5, with a tentative D call TRBD2 (6 bases). Looked up from germline, CDR1 is MGHRA and CDR2 is YSYEKL. This CDR3 has 14 residues. The CDR3 DNA reads as TGTGCCAGCAGCCAAGATGGTAGCGGAGAGACCCAGTACTTC. This encodes CASSQDGSGETQYF.

CDR3 in DNA: TGTGCCAGCAGCTTACGAGCGCTGAGCTCTGGAAACACCATATATTTT. Residues: CASSLRALSSGNTIYF. The chain couples TRBV7-2 to TRBJ1-3; no clear D. There are 16 residues in the CDR3. Trimming removed 2 bases from V and 0 bases from J, with 11 bases in between. Germline V gene sequence: CDR1 SGHTA, CDR2 FQGNSA.

The J gene is TRBJ2-5, the V gene TRBV11-1, with 15 bases that match TRBD2. Unmatched junction bases numbered 8, after V lost 5 bases and J lost 4 bases. The CDR3 totals 17 residues. Germline CDR1 and CDR2: SGHAT and FQDESV (reference sequence). CDR3 nucleotides: TGTGCCAGCAGCAGGGGGGGACTAGCGGGGGGAGGAGAGACCCAGTACTTC. The encoded protein is CASSRGGLAGGGETQYF.

This clonotype appeared once. A read error may produce the germline difference seen at one junction end. This chain links TRBV5-1 with TRBJ2-7; TRBD1 matches at 7 bases. Germline CDR1 reads SGHRS; CDR2 reads YFSETQ. This CDR3 contains 14 residues. The CDR3: CASTYGTAVYEQYF. CDR3 bases: TGTGCCAGCACCTACGGGACAGCTGTCTACGAGCAGTACTTC.

This chain uses TRBV7-2 with TRBJ2-7, with TRBD2 matching over 16 bases. The V and J ends lost 3 bases and 2 bases, in that order; junction bases with no gene match: 4. This CDR3 spans 17 amino acids. In germline, CDR1 is SGHTA, CDR2 FQGNSA. Here the CDR3 DNA reads TGTGCCAGCAGCTTTCCGGGACTAGCGGGAGGGACCTACGAGCAGTACTTC. It encodes CASSFPGLAGGTYEQYF.

This clonotype was recorded a few times. A much larger clone is a single base away; this may be a read error. The chain carries TRBV4-3 and TRBJ2-2; possibly TRBD1 for D (6 bases). The CDR3 length is 15 residues. Germline loops: CDR1 LGHNA, CDR2 YSLEER. The CDR3 bases are TGCGCCGGCAGCCAACAGGGCCTGAACACCGGGGAGCTGTTTTTT. Protein product: CAGSQQGLNTGELFF.

This sequence joins TRBV20-1 and TRBJ2-7, with D maybe TRBD1 (5 bases). This CDR3 contains 13 residues. V dropped 1 base and J dropped 0 bases, with 7 bases sitting between them. Germline-derived CDR1 and CDR2 are DFQATT and SNEGSKA (reference sequence). CDR3 sequence: CSARGRDSYEQYF. The CDR3 coding sequence is TGCAGTGCTAGAGGCAGGGACTCCTACGAGCAGTACTTC.

The chain couples TRBV11-1 to TRBJ1-2, with 9 bases aligning to TRBD1. V dropped 2 bases and J dropped 8; count of bases not matched to a gene: 9. Germline V gene data show CDR1 as SGHAT and CDR2 as FQDESV (reference sequence). The CDR3 totals 15 residues. CDR3: CASSLFRDRERGYTF. In DNA form, the CDR3 reads TGTGCCAGCAGCTTATTCCGGGACAGGGAACGCGGCTACACCTTC.

A word on this clonotype: A junction end diverges from the germline sequence, so it may reflect a read error. V gene TRBV20-1 combines with J gene TRBJ2-1, with 11 bases identical to TRBD2. This CDR3 contains 15 residues. The germline gives CDR1 DFQATT, CDR2 SNEGSKA (reference sequence). The CDR3, as DNA: TGCGGTGCGGCGGGACTAGCGGTCTCCTACAATGAGCAGTTCTTC. As protein: CGAAGLAVSYNEQFF.

This chain links TRBV28 with TRBJ2-3; 9 bases are shared with TRBD2. The germline V gene encodes CDR1 MDHEN and CDR2 SYDVKM. With V trimmed by 1 base and J by 6 bases, 5 bases remained unmatched. CDR3 length: 15 amino acids. The CDR3 reads CASSLSSGRWDTQYF. In DNA, the CDR3 is TGTGCCAGCAGTTTATCGAGCGGGAGGTGGGATACGCAGTATTTT.